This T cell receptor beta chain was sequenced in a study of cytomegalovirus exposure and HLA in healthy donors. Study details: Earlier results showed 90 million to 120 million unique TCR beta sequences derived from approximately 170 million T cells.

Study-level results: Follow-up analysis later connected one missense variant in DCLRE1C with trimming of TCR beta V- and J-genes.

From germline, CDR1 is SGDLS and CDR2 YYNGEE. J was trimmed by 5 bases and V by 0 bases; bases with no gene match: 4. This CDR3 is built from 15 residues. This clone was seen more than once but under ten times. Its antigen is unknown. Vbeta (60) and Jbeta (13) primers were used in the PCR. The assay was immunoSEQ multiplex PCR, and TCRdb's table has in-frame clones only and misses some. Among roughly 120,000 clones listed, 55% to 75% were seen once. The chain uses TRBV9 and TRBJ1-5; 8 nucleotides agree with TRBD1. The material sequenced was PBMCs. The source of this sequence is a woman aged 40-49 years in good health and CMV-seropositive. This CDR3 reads CASSVDPTGDQPQHF. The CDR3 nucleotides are TGTGCCAGCAGCGTAGACCCGACAGGGGATCAGCCCCAGCATTTT.